This is a list of T cell receptor beta chains from one sample in a study of blood T cell repertoires in COVID-19. The protocol was immunoSEQ multiplex PCR, while the TCRdb copy is restricted to in-frame clones and leaves out a portion. The table has about 460,000 clones, about nine tenths seen once. Sequences were obtained from PBMCs or T cells enriched from blood (not recorded which). These receptors originate from a woman in her fifties or sixties who had recovered from COVID-19. The CDR3 runs from the conserved cysteine through the conserved F or W. D genes are given only for firm matches. Only part of the rows carry a size: once, few, many, or a class if the clone is expanded.

V: TRBV28; D: TRBD1; size: -; J: TRBJ1-2; CDR3: CASSLDLQGRGYTF; DNA: TGTGCCAGCAGTTTAGATTTACAGGGGAGAGGCTACACCTTC
V: TRBV6-5; D: -; size: -; J: TRBJ2-2; CDR3: CATRAFIGGELFF; DNA: TGTGCTACCAGGGCTTTTATCGGCGGGGAGCTGTTTTTT
V: TRBV29-1; D: TRBD2; size: -; J: TRBJ2-3; CDR3: CSGRVRGTGTRKLGSKDTQYF; DNA: TGCAGCGGGCGGGTCCGCGGGACCGGGACTAGAAAACTGGGTTCGAAAGATACGCAGTATTTT
V: TRBV7-8; D: -; size: -; J: TRBJ2-7; CDR3: CASSPILGPYEQYF; DNA: TGTGCCAGCAGCCCAATTTTGGGGCCCTACGAGCAGTACTTC
V: TRBV5-1; D: TRBD1; size: few; J: TRBJ2-5; CDR3: CASSLGTGFGQETQYF; DNA: TGCGCCAGCAGCTTGGGGACAGGGTTTGGGCAAGAGACCCAGTACTTC
V: TRBV7-6; D: TRBD1; size: -; J: TRBJ1-2; CDR3: CASSFSGQGLSYTF; DNA: TGTGCCAGCAGCTTCTCGGGACAGGGGTTAAGCTACACCTTC
V: TRBV10-3; D: TRBD1; size: -; J: TRBJ1-2; CDR3: CATFDRGRGGYTF; DNA: TGTGCCACCTTTGACAGGGGGCGAGGAGGCTACACCTTC
V: TRBV7-7; D: TRBD2; size: -; J: TRBJ2-3; CDR3: CASSASGGADTQYF; DNA: TGTGCTAGCAGCGCTAGCGGGGGAGCAGATACGCAGTATTTT
V: TRBV29-1; D: TRBD2; size: -; J: TRBJ2-3; CDR3: CSVEYSGGGSTDTQYF; DNA: TGCAGCGTTGAGTATTCGGGCGGGGGGAGCACAGATACGCAGTATTTT
V: TRBV9; D: TRBD2; size: -; J: TRBJ2-2; CDR3: CASSVAPGGLAGELFF; DNA: TGTGCCAGCAGCGTAGCCCCGGGGGGGTTGGCCGGGGAGCTGTTTTTT
V: TRBV27; D: -; size: -; J: TRBJ2-7; CDR3: CASSWRVSHEQYF; DNA: TGTGCCAGCAGTTGGAGGGTATCCCACGAGCAGTACTTC
V: TRBV3-1/TRBV3-2; D: -; size: -; J: TRBJ2-1; CDR3: CASSQVGGTSYNEQFF; DNA: TGTGCCAGCAGCCAAGTTGGGGGGACCTCCTACAATGAGCAGTTCTTC
V: TRBV27; D: TRBD2; size: -; J: TRBJ2-3; CDR3: CASSLSPGAGGRYTQYF; DNA: TGTGCCAGCAGTTTATCCCCGGGGGCGGGGGGACGGTATACGCAGTATTTT
V: TRBV6-1; D: TRBD1; size: -; J: TRBJ1-6; CDR3: CASSDPTGSSYNSPLHF; DNA: TGTGCCAGCAGTGATCCGACAGGGAGCTCCTATAATTCACCCCTCCACTTT
V: TRBV18; D: TRBD2; size: -; J: TRBJ2-2; CDR3: CASSPGLAGVTGELFF; DNA: TGTGCCAGCTCACCGGGACTAGCGGGGGTGACCGGGGAGCTGTTTTTT
V: TRBV4-2; D: TRBD1; size: -; J: TRBJ1-1; CDR3: CASSQDQGATEAFF; DNA: TGTGCCAGCAGCCAAGATCAGGGGGCCACTGAAGCTTTCTTT
V: TRBV18; D: -; size: -; J: TRBJ2-5; CDR3: CASSPRWAGETQYF; DNA: TGTGCCAGCTCACCACGTTGGGCAGGAGAGACCCAGTACTTC
V: TRBV6-4; D: TRBD1; size: -; J: TRBJ1-1; CDR3: CASSTQGGMNTEAFF; DNA: TGTGCCAGCAGTACACAGGGGGGCATGAACACTGAAGCTTTCTTT
V: TRBV24-1; D: -; size: -; J: TRBJ1-1; CDR3: CATSDAQGGDTEAFF; DNA: TGTGCCACCAGTGATGCACAGGGAGGGGACACTGAAGCTTTCTTT
V: TRBV29-1; D: -; size: -; J: TRBJ1-1; CDR3: CSALTGLNTEAFF; DNA: TGCAGCGCATTGACAGGCCTGAACACTGAAGCTTTCTTT
V: TRBV25-1; D: -; size: few; J: TRBJ2-4; CDR3: CASSGQGGAKNIQYF; DNA: TGTGCCAGCAGTGGACAGGGAGGAGCCAAAAACATTCAGTACTTC
V: TRBV3-1/TRBV3-2; D: TRBD2; size: -; J: TRBJ2-5; CDR3: CASRGGGPGTQYF; DNA: TGTGCCAGCAGGGGCGGGGGGCCTGGGACCCAGTACTTC
V: TRBV2; D: -; size: once; J: TRBJ2-5; CDR3: CASSGDRQETQYF; DNA: TGTGCCAGCAGTGGAGACAGACAAGAGACCCAGTACTTC